The present entry profiles one TCR beta chain with its context. The data stem from a study of control samples from healthy donors and cancer patients. Data came from immunoSEQ multiplex PCR; TCRdb stores just in-frame clones and leaves some out. Of about 140,000 clones detected, approximately 94% appear once; the ten largest clones hold approximately 14%. Per germline, CDR1 MNHEY and CDR2 SVGAGI. CDR3 length equals 12 residues. J was trimmed by 6 bases and V by 8 bases; bases with no gene match: 6. This TCR was recovered from a man between 40 and 49 years old in good health. The sequencing input was blood. The genes are TRBV6-5 and TRBJ1-1; TRBD1 agrees at 7 bases. The DNA of the CDR3 is TGTGCCAGCTCATCACAGGGGTCTGAAGCTTTCTTT. This gives the protein CASSSQGSEAFF.